The 24 T cell receptor beta chains presented below share a single source sample, sequenced in a study of spatial heterogeneity in lung cancer. Study-wide results and limits: Counts of expanded intratumoral alpha and beta TCRs tracked tumor mutation counts.

For these TCRs, the target antigens are not known. TCRdb itself ran the 5' RACE reads through MiXCR, one entry per CDR3 protein. The table lists thousands of distinct CDR3 sequences, around an eighth of them singletons. Time point denoted: sample taken at primary tumor resection. Sequenced here: lung tumor tissue, sampled at surgery. The receptors shown here come from a male donor with early-stage non-small cell lung cancer.

As to this clonotype: The size of this beta chain means little, since it is a stray read in a library made for alpha chains. The genes are TRBV27 and TRBJ2-3; D is uncertain. Trimming shortened V by 2 bases and J by 2 bases, and 5 bases separated the two germline ends. The germline V gene has CDR1 MNHEY and CDR2 SMNVEV (reference sequence). The CDR3 runs 13 residues. CDR3 in amino acids: CASSLGVTDTQYF. The CDR3 coding sequence is TGTGCCAGCAGTTTAGGGGTCACAGATACGCAGTATTTT.

By proportion, this clonotype is medium-sized. Because this beta chain is a stray read in a library intended to capture alpha chains, its abundance should not be given much weight. The chain couples TRBV7-6 to TRBJ2-5; TRBD2 matches at 11 bases. The germline CDR1 and CDR2 sequences are SGHVS and FNYEAQ. Trimming took 1 base from V and 1 from J; bases not matched to a gene: 2. The CDR3 is 16 residues long. CDR3: CASSLVGTSGQETQYF. Written as DNA, the CDR3 is TGTGCCAGCAGCTTAGTAGGGACTAGCGGCCAAGAGACCCAGTACTTC.

In its sample, this clonotype was seen once. Since it is a stray read in a library aimed at alpha chains, this beta chain has a size that is not meaningful. The chain links TRBV27 to TRBJ2-7; the D gene could be TRBD1 or TRBD2 (5 bases each). CDR1 is MNHEY and CDR2 is SMNVEV in the germline V gene (reference sequence). CDR3 length equals 14 residues. Deletions cut 3 bases from V and 2 bases from J, with 11 bases between. Written as DNA, the CDR3 is TGTGCCAGCAGTTTCGTTGTGGGGGCCTACGAGCAGTACTTC. Its translation: CASSFVVGAYEQYF.

This clonotype is medium-sized by share. The library was designed around alpha chains, so this beta chain is a stray read whose abundance carries little weight. V is TRBV30 and J is TRBJ1-5; no firm D call. The CDR3 contains 13 residues. From germline, CDR1 is GTSNPN and CDR2 SVGIG (reference sequence). Trimming took off 1 base at V and 4 bases at J, with 8 bases between the two ends. The CDR3 nucleotides are TGTGCCTGGAGTGGTACAGAAAATCAGCCCCAGCATTTT. Its translation: CAWSGTENQPQHF.

This clonotype was seen at least ten times. The library was prepared for alpha chains; this beta chain is a stray read, so its frequency means little. CDR3 in DNA: TGTGCCGCCGGGGGGGGCTCACCCCTCCACTTT. This translates into CAAGGGSPLHF. The rearrangement joins TRBV10-3 to TRBJ1-6; D might be TRBD1 (6 bases). Trimming left V 11 bases short and J 10 bases short, with 12 bases between. The germline V gene encodes CDR1 ENHRY and CDR2 SYGVKD. The CDR3 consists of 11 residues.

In its sample, this clonotype was seen many times. This beta chain is a stray read from a library made for alpha chains; its abundance is not meaningful. The chain links TRBV7-6 to TRBJ2-5; D call uncertain. CDR1 SGHVS and CDR2 FNYEAQ come from the germline V gene. The CDR3 covers 11 residues. V shed 1 base and J shed 5 bases, with 2 bases lying between them. As DNA, the CDR3 is TGTGCCAGCAGCTTAGTCGAGACCCAGTACTTC. This sequence encodes CASSLVETQYF.

With regard to this clonotype: One junction end disagrees with the germline gene, perhaps due to a read error. As an off-target read in a library built for alpha chains, this beta chain has a frequency of little significance. The chain couples TRBV12-3 or TRBV12-4 to TRBJ2-1, with D possibly matching TRBD2 (6 bases). CDR3 length equals 15 residues. The CDR3 DNA sequence: TGTGCCAGCAGTATAGCGGTGAGCTCCTACAATGAGCAGTTCTTC. Encoded protein: CASSIAVSSYNEQFF.

This clonotype qualifies as medium-sized. Since the library was made to target alpha chains, this beta chain is a stray read and its abundance is not meaningful. The chain couples TRBV28 to TRBJ1-5; maybe TRBD1 (5 bases). V shed 4 bases and J shed 1 base, with 11 bases lying between them. The CDR3 spans 15 residues. Germline V CDR1 and CDR2: MDHEN, SYDVKM. The CDR3 is CASSSVGVSNQPQHF. CDR3 bases: TGTGCCAGCAGTTCGGTGGGGGTCAGCAATCAGCCCCAGCATTTT.

A remark on this clonotype: Being off target in a library aimed at alpha chains, this beta chain has a size of little meaning. The chain has TRBV20-1 and TRBJ1-5; 8 nucleotides line up with TRBD1. J was trimmed by 7 bases and V by 4 bases; bases with no gene match: 9. Looked up from germline, CDR1 is DFQATT and CDR2 is SNEGSKA (reference sequence). The CDR3 totals 14 residues. Here the CDR3 reads CSAISDRAGQPQHF. In DNA, the CDR3 is TGCAGTGCTATTTCGGACAGGGCTGGGCAGCCCCAGCATTTT.

In its sample, this clonotype ranks as medium-sized. This beta chain is off target for a library built for alpha chains, so its abundance means little. This chain joins TRBV12-3 or TRBV12-4 and TRBJ2-7, with 12 bases identical to TRBD2. The V gene end was trimmed by 5 bases and the J gene end by 6 bases; junction bases not matched to a gene: 5. The CDR3 consists of 14 residues. The CDR3 sequence: CASSPPGLAGEQYF. In DNA, the CDR3 is TGTGCCAGCAGTCCGCCGGGACTAGCGGGCGAGCAGTACTTC.

This clonotype ranks as medium-sized. Little can be read into the size of this beta chain, an off-target read in a library designed for alpha chains. This chain uses TRBV2 with TRBJ1-2, with a tentative D call TRBD1 (6 bases). Germline V lookup: CDR1 SNHLY, CDR2 FYNNEI. The CDR3 runs 12 residues. V lost 7 bases and J lost 5, with 11 bases in between. DNA of the CDR3: TGTGCCAGCAAGACAGGACGTTATGGCTACACCTTC. It is translated as CASKTGRYGYTF. Combining the CDR3 with reference TRBV2 and TRBJ1-2 gives the whole variable domain EPEVTQTPSHQVTQMGQEVILRCVPISNHLYFYWYRQILGQKVEFLVSFYNNEISEKSEIFDDQFSVERPDGSNFTLKIRSTKLEDSAMYFCASKTGRYGYTFGSGTRLTVV.

This clonotype was counted ten times or more. This beta chain is an unintended read in a library built for alpha chains; its size means little. The V gene is TRBV7-2, the J gene TRBJ1-2, with 9 bases identical to TRBD1. The CDR3 spans 14 residues. The V and J ends lost 6 bases and 4 bases, in that order; junction bases with no gene match: 6. The germline V gene encodes CDR1 SGHTA and CDR2 FQGNSA. DNA of the CDR3: TGTGCCAGCAGTGGACTGGGACAGGGCTATGGCTACACCTTC. Amino acid sequence: CASSGLGQGYGYTF.

Points on this clonotype: This beta chain is a stray read from a library made for alpha chains; its abundance is not meaningful. J is TRBJ1-1 and V is TRBV7-2, with 8 bases matching TRBD1. V was clipped by 5 bases and J by 4 bases; unmatched bases: 9. This CDR3 is built from 15 residues. Germline V CDR1 and CDR2: SGHTA, FQGNSA. This CDR3 reads CASSVGRQGSTEAFF. The DNA for the CDR3 is TGTGCCAGCAGCGTCGGGAGACAGGGGTCCACTGAAGCTTTCTTT.

This clonotype was detected ten times or more. This beta chain is a stray sequence in a library constructed for alpha chains; its clone size is not meaningful. The chain is built from TRBV6-1 and TRBJ2-3; the D is unclear. The V gene lost 2 bases and the J gene lost 5 bases, with 17 bases spanning the gap. This CDR3 has 16 amino acids. Germline lookup yields CDR1 MNHNS and CDR2 SASEGT. CDR3 amino acids: CASSEQVLGGQDTQYF. CDR3 sequence (DNA): TGTGCCAGCAGTGAACAGGTATTGGGTGGTCAAGATACGCAGTATTTT.

The sample holds many counts of this clonotype. This beta chain was picked up by a library intended for alpha chains and is off target, so its count carries little meaning. This chain connects TRBV3-1 to TRBJ2-3; TRBD2 might be the D (6 bases). This CDR3 spans 14 amino acids. V lost 4 bases, J lost 4 bases, and 12 bases lay in between. Germline V gives CDR1 LGHDT, CDR2 YNNKEL (reference sequence). The DNA of the CDR3 is TGTGCCAGCAGCCCCCGACTAGTCGCAGATACGCAGTATTTT. Protein product: CASSPRLVADTQYF.

This clonotype was seen many times. Being off target in a library aimed at alpha chains, this beta chain has a size of little meaning. The V and J genes are TRBV5-1 and TRBJ2-1; 8 positions agree with TRBD2. The CDR3 consists of 15 residues. The germline V gene has CDR1 SGHRS and CDR2 YFSETQ. The junction had 6 bases not matched to a gene; V was cut back by 3 bases and J by 4 bases. The CDR3 bases are TGCGCCAGCAGCTCTAGCGGGTATCAATACAATGAGCAGTTCTTC. Translated, it gives CASSSSGYQYNEQFF.

In regard to this clonotype: Because the library targeted alpha chains, this beta chain is an off-target read whose size means little. V gene TRBV7-2 combines with J gene TRBJ2-3; 8 bases are shared with TRBD1. Germline assignment: CDR1 SGHTA and CDR2 FQGNSA. The CDR3 runs 14 residues. The V and J ends lost 3 bases and 4 bases, in that order; junction bases with no gene match: 3. The CDR3 loop is CASSFKTGADTQYF. CDR3 DNA sequence: TGTGCCAGCAGCTTTAAGACAGGGGCAGATACGCAGTATTTT.

This clonotype appeared many times. The library was built for alpha chains, so this beta chain is an off-target read and its size means little. The genes are TRBV11-2 and TRBJ2-5; the match to TRBD2 covers 7 bases. Germline V CDR1 and CDR2: SGHAT, FQNNGV. This CDR3 spans 14 amino acids. V dropped 6 bases and J dropped 0; count of bases not matched to a gene: 4. CDR3 amino acids: CASSSGPYQETQYF. In nucleotides, the CDR3 is TGTGCCAGCAGTAGCGGGCCGTACCAAGAGACCCAGTACTTC.

This clonotype was observed at least ten times. For a library built for alpha chains, this beta chain is a stray read; little rests on its size. The chain uses TRBV5-8 and TRBJ1-5, with D unresolved. The CDR3 is made up of 12 amino acids. Germline V gene sequence: CDR1 SGHTS, CDR2 YDEGEE. V was clipped by 0 bases and J by 10 bases, with 8 bases between them. Written as DNA, the CDR3 is TGTGCCAGCAGCTTGGAGGTCCCACCCCAGCATTTT. This gives the protein CASSLEVPPQHF.

This clonotype was seen many times. Since the library was made to target alpha chains, this beta chain is a stray read and its abundance is not meaningful. This CDR3 reads CASSPESPGANVLTF. The CDR3 DNA sequence: TGTGCCAGCAGTCCAGAGAGCCCTGGGGCCAACGTCCTGACTTTC. The chain has TRBV6-5 and TRBJ2-6; D is unclear. V lost 5 bases and J 2 bases, leaving 10 bases between the germline ends. CDR1 is MNHEY and CDR2 is SVGAGI in the germline V gene. CDR3 length equals 15 residues.

Points on this clonotype: A library prepared for alpha chains yielded this beta chain as an off-target read; its size is of little meaning. The J gene is TRBJ2-3, the V gene TRBV14; 10 bases are shared with TRBD2. This CDR3 comprises 16 residues. Looked up from germline, CDR1 is SGHDN and CDR2 is FVKESK. The V segment lost 6 bases and the J segment 4 bases; nucleotides outside the gene matches: 10. The DNA of the CDR3 is TGTGCCAGCAGTTTTGAGCGGGGGGGCCTCTCAGATACGCAGTATTTT. Protein product: CASSFERGGLSDTQYF.

With regard to this clonotype: This beta chain came through as a stray read in a library set up for alpha chains, and its size says little. The CDR3 nucleotides read TGCAGTGCTAGCGGACAGGGAGGCAATCAGCCCCAGCATTTT. This encodes CSASGQGGNQPQHF. The chain uses TRBV20-1 and TRBJ1-5; 8 bases agree with TRBD1. The CDR3 runs 14 residues. CDR1 and CDR2 (germline): DFQATT, SNEGSKA (reference sequence). V trimming: 3 bases; J trimming: 2 bases; junction bases outside the gene matches: 3.

There are many counts of this clonotype. Little can be read into the size of this beta chain, an off-target read in a library designed for alpha chains. The chain uses TRBV6-2 or TRBV6-3 and TRBJ2-4, with TRBD2 matching over 7 bases. The J segment lost 4 bases and the V segment lost 6 bases, leaving 15 bases of the junction unmatched. Germline CDR1 MNHEY, CDR2 SVGEGT. The CDR3 covers 17 residues. This CDR3 is CASSPVSVASGKNIQYF. CDR3 sequence (DNA): TGTGCCAGCAGCCCGGTCTCCGTAGCTAGCGGTAAAAACATTCAGTACTTC.

This clonotype was detected ten times or more. This beta chain appears as a stray read in a library generated for alpha chains; its size is not informative. The CDR3 nucleotides are TGTGCCAGCAGCCAAGAGGTGACAGGGGGCGCTGGCTACACCTTC. Translated: CASSQEVTGGAGYTF. The chain recombines TRBV4-2 with TRBJ1-2; the match to TRBD1 covers 10 bases. V shed 0 bases, J shed 7 bases, and the junction held 5 bases outside the gene matches. Germline V gene sequence: CDR1 LGHNA, CDR2 YNFKEQ. CDR3 length: 15 amino acids.